The 20 T cell receptor beta chains reported below all come from one sample, sequenced in a study of blood T cell repertoires in COVID-19. Generated by immunoSEQ multiplex PCR, the TCRdb table keeps only in-frame clones and is missing some. The sample includes fewer than 300,000 clones, about four fifths of them seen just once. Input material: PBMCs or T cells enriched from blood (not recorded which). The receptors stem from a man aged 40-49 years who had been exposed to COVID-19.

The chain joins TRBV5-1 to TRBJ1-2; no clear D. Germline V gene data show CDR1 as SGHRS and CDR2 as YFSETQ. V lost 1 base and J 6 bases, leaving 7 bases between the germline ends. The CDR3 length is 12 residues. The CDR3, as DNA: TGCGCCAGCAGCTTGCCTCCGGATGGCTACACCTTC. Translation: CASSLPPDGYTF.

The chain combines TRBV3-1 (or the pseudogene TRBV3-2) with TRBJ2-7; 10 bases map to TRBD1. Germline V gene lookup returns CDR1 LGHDT and CDR2 YNNKEL (reference sequence). CDR3 size: 15 residues. V shed 0 bases, J shed 4 bases, and the junction held 3 bases outside the gene matches. The CDR3 region has the DNA TGTGCCAGCAGCCAAGATTGGGGACAGGGGTACGAGCAGTACTTC. It translates to CASSQDWGQGYEQYF.

The CDR3 bases are TGCGCCAGCAGAGACAGGGTTGTCTACGAGCAGTACTTC. Its protein product is CASRDRVVYEQYF. The rearrangement uses TRBV10-2 and TRBJ2-7; 7 nucleotides agree with TRBD1. The CDR3 runs to 13 residues. V dropped 6 bases and J dropped 3; count of bases not matched to a gene: 5. The germline V gene encodes CDR1 WSHSY and CDR2 SAAADI.

The chain combines TRBV19 with TRBJ2-7; 11 bases fit TRBD2. This CDR3 region has 16 residues. CDR1 and CDR2 from the germline V gene are LNHDA and SQIVND (reference sequence). V dropped 2 bases and J dropped 0; count of bases not matched to a gene: 3. DNA for the CDR3: TGTGCCAGTAGTATAATGGGACTAGCGGACTCCTACGAGCAGTACTTC. Protein sequence: CASSIMGLADSYEQYF.

The V call is TRBV2, the J call TRBJ1-2, with D unresolved. This CDR3 is 12 amino acids long. Germline-derived CDR1 and CDR2 are SNHLY and FYNNEI. Trimming shortened V by 7 bases and J by 8 bases, and 14 bases separated the two germline ends. CDR3 loop: CASKGFGGGYTF. CDR3 in DNA: TGTGCCAGCAAAGGGTTCGGAGGGGGCTACACCTTC.

The chain links TRBV5-1 to TRBJ1-1; D remains ambiguous. V was trimmed by 7 bases and J by 1 base, leaving 5 bases between them. Germline assignment: CDR1 SGHRS and CDR2 YFSETQ. This CDR3 spans 11 amino acids. The CDR3 nucleotides read TGCGCCAGCCGGGGGAACACTGAAGCTTTCTTT. Its translation: CASRGNTEAFF.

J is TRBJ2-2 and V is TRBV19; 11 bases fit TRBD2. CDR1 LNHDA and CDR2 SQIVND come from the germline V gene (reference sequence). J lost 4 bases, V lost 4 bases, and 8 bases had no gene match. This CDR3 is 17 amino acids long. The CDR3 reads CASSKFSGRARTGELFF. The CDR3 DNA reads TGTGCCAGTAGTAAATTTAGCGGGAGGGCTCGCACCGGGGAGCTGTTTTTT.

The rearrangement links TRBV29-1 to TRBJ1-4; 7 positions agree with TRBD1. The CDR3 consists of 13 residues. Germline CDR1 SQVTM, CDR2 ANQGSEA. Losses at the gene ends were 5 bases for V and 8 bases for J; bases not matched to a gene: 8. CDR3 sequence: CSVHRGLGEKLFF. The CDR3 region has the DNA TGCAGCGTTCACAGGGGATTGGGGGAAAAACTGTTTTTT.

The chain combines TRBV3-1 (or the pseudogene TRBV3-2) with TRBJ2-3; weak D call: TRBD2 (5 bases). CDR1 LGHDT and CDR2 YNNKEL come from the germline V gene (reference sequence). The CDR3 is 15 amino acids. V was pared by 6 bases and J by 2 bases, with 15 bases between. The CDR3 nucleotides read TGTGCCAGCAGTCGCGAGCTAGCCCCCACAGATACGCAGTATTTT. Amino acid sequence: CASSRELAPTDTQYF.

This chain uses TRBV2 with TRBJ2-1; TRBD2 aligns across 7 bases. The CDR3 is 15 residues long. Trimming took 9 bases from V and 3 from J; bases not matched to a gene: 11. CDR1 SNHLY and CDR2 FYNNEI come from the germline V gene. As DNA, the CDR3 is TGTGCCAGTAAAAAGGAAACTAGCGACTACAATGAGCAGTTCTTC. This codes for CASKKETSDYNEQFF.

The chain uses TRBV2 and TRBJ1-2; D may be TRBD1 (6 bases). The CDR3 length is 14 residues. CDR1 SNHLY and CDR2 FYNNEI come from the germline V gene. V was clipped by 2 bases and J by 8 bases, with 15 bases between them. The CDR3 sequence is CASSETGFSYGYTF. The CDR3 bases are TGTGCCAGCAGTGAAACAGGGTTTTCTTACGGCTACACCTTC.

The V and J genes are TRBV2 and TRBJ2-2; tentative D call: TRBD2 (6 bases). CDR3 size: 13 residues. The V end lost 8 bases, the J end lost 2 bases, and 9 bases lay between the germline ends. Germline values: CDR1 SNHLY, CDR2 FYNNEI. In DNA, the CDR3 is TGTGCCAGCGATAGCGGTAACACCGGGGAGCTGTTTTTT. Protein: CASDSGNTGELFF.

The chain uses TRBV5-6 and TRBJ2-7; TRBD1 agrees at 11 bases. The V and J ends lost 3 bases and 6 bases, in that order; junction bases with no gene match: 2. Germline V gene sequence: CDR1 SGHDT, CDR2 YYEEEE. The CDR3 runs 13 residues. CDR3 sequence: CASSWGTGGEQYF. The CDR3 DNA is TGTGCCAGCAGCTGGGGGACAGGGGGCGAGCAGTACTTC.

The rearrangement joins TRBV10-2 to TRBJ2-1; D is uncertain. Germline V gene sequence: CDR1 WSHSY, CDR2 SAAADI. The germline V and J ends were trimmed by 10 bases and 9 bases, with 13 bases remaining between them. This CDR3 comprises 11 residues. The CDR3 nucleotides read TGCGCCACCAGCAAGGAGATTGAGCAGTTCTTC. As protein: CATSKEIEQFF.

This clone came up a few times. The chain employs TRBV30 and TRBJ1-2; D gene ambiguous. Trimming took off 1 base at V and 2 bases at J, with 11 bases between the two ends. CDR3 length: 14 amino acids. CDR1 GTSNPN and CDR2 SVGIG come from the germline V gene (reference sequence). In DNA form, the CDR3 reads TGTGCCTGGAGTGAGGCCAGGTCCAACTATGGCTACACCTTC. Encoded protein: CAWSEARSNYGYTF.

This clone showed up just once. The rearrangement uses TRBV6-5 and TRBJ1-3, with 8 bases fitting TRBD1. The V gene end was trimmed by 8 bases and the J gene end by 6 bases; junction bases not matched to a gene: 3. The CDR3 runs 12 residues. Germline loops: CDR1 MNHEY, CDR2 SVGAGI. The CDR3 DNA follows: TGTGCCAGCGAGGGACAGGAAAACACCATATATTTT. This codes for CASEGQENTIYF.

The chain uses TRBV5-1 and TRBJ2-3, with 11 bases matching TRBD2. The CDR3 is 16 amino acids. The germline gives CDR1 SGHRS, CDR2 YFSETQ. V lost 4 bases, J lost 2 bases, and 6 bases stayed unmatched. CDR3 DNA sequence: TGCGCCAGCAGCCTTCGGACTAGCGGGCCCACAGATACGCAGTATTTT. It yields the protein CASSLRTSGPTDTQYF.

V is TRBV5-1 and J is TRBJ1-1, with 8 bases fitting TRBD1. After removal of 3 bases from V and 11 bases from J, the junction contained 9 bases not matched to a gene. Germline V CDR1 and CDR2: SGHRS, YFSETQ. The CDR3 consists of 13 residues. CDR3 sequence: CASSSDRAGAAFF. Written as DNA, the CDR3 is TGCGCCAGCAGCTCGGACAGGGCGGGGGCCGCTTTCTTT. The full variable domain, rest sourced from reference TRBV5-1 and TRBJ1-1, is KAGVTQTPRYLIKTRGQQVTLSCSPISGHRSVSWYQQTPGQGLQFLFEYFSETQRNKGNFPGRFSGRQFSNSRSEMNVSTLELGDSALYLCASSSDRAGAAFFGQGTRLTVV.

The V call is TRBV5-1, the J call TRBJ1-3; 9 bases agree with TRBD1. Looked up from germline, CDR1 is SGHRS and CDR2 is YFSETQ. V dropped 4 bases and J dropped 2; count of bases not matched to a gene: 4. This CDR3 is built from 15 residues. In DNA form, the CDR3 reads TGCGCCAGCAGCACCGGGACAGGGACTGGAAACACCATATATTTT. Translation: CASSTGTGTGNTIYF.

CDR3 sequence reads: CASSWRTPGEGYTF. Written as DNA, the CDR3 is TGCGCCAGCAGCTGGCGGACTCCGGGGGAGGGCTACACCTTC. V usage is TRBV5-1 and J usage is TRBJ1-2; D is possibly TRBD1 (5 bases). V was clipped by 3 bases and J by 8 bases, with 17 bases between them. This CDR3 region has 14 residues. CDR1 is SGHRS and CDR2 is YFSETQ in the germline V gene.